This T cell receptor (beta chain) was found in a study of blood T cell repertoires in COVID-19. On the study more broadly: Collection of acute and convalescent COVID-19 samples took place in the United States, Italy and Spain. Sources were T cells, B-cell-depleted T cells, or PBMCs; the material itself was cDNA or gDNA.

In the original analysis: The authors estimated nucleated cell counts from reference gene primer amplification. Here immunoSEQ multiplex PCR was the method, and the copy in TCRdb shows in-frame clones only, minus some. The V and J calls and the clone size are those of that table, but D and trimming were determined from the DNA. The sample holds under 65,000 clones, more than 80% seen once. The J segment lost 7 bases and the V segment lost 3 bases, leaving 8 bases of the junction unmatched. From germline, CDR1 is SGHRS and CDR2 YFSETQ. The length of the CDR3 is 15 residues. This clonotype originated in a human donor in a cohort sampled during active COVID-19. The rearrangement uses TRBV5-1 and TRBJ2-3, with 10 bases that match TRBD2. Sequenced: peripheral blood. CDR3 sequence: CASSSRAGGRYTQYF. CDR3 bases: TGCGCCAGCAGCTCTCGAGCGGGGGGGCGGTATACGCAGTATTTT.